The entry below describes one T cell receptor (beta chain). Its antigen is not yet known. Per-base quality was not reported, and no clone a single base away is much larger than it. Enrolling through a virtual design, the prospective study's participants ranged in age from roughly 18 to 95 years and lived across 24 United States geographic areas. In the prospective study, participants were assigned to cohorts based on the clinical history participants reported in a screening survey and a study questionnaire. Recovered participants in ImmuneRACE Cohort 3 were defined as having two consecutive negative NP/OP PCR tests, clearance from a healthcare professional, or resolution of symptoms. In the prospective study, mobile phlebotomists collected whole blood, serum and a nasopharyngeal or oropharyngeal swab from each participant. Additional blood draws and questionnaires over an approximately 2-month period could optionally be provided by prospective study participants. Before DNA extraction, blood samples from the prospective study were shipped at room temperature or frozen.

TCRbeta CDR3 regions were amplified from genomic DNA by means of the immunoSEQ Assay, a bias-controlled multiplex PCR. As for the original processing: The number of nucleated cells in each sample was estimated by amplification of reference gene primers within the assay. To quantify the absolute abundance of each unique TCRbeta CDR3 rearrangement, sequence reads were collapsed and filtered. Productive Simpson clonality was computed per sample as the square root of Simpson's diversity index over productive rearrangements. As stored in TCRdb, this immuneACCESS dataset retains in-frame rearrangements with V and J assigned. A fraction of the clones does not appear; measured against another copy, unresolved V genes explain less than half of the discrepancy, and the remainder lacks a known reason. Clone size and V and J calls were adopted from that table, with D and trimming inferred from the DNA. In all, the sample holds about 170,000 clones, and more than 85% of those were seen once. The leading ten clones occupy more than 6.5% of the sample.

The data stem from a study of blood T cell repertoires in COVID-19 (dated by TCRdb to about 2020). A note on the overall study: The collaborator samples originated in the United States, Italy and Spain and spanned the acute and convalescent phases of COVID-19. The material from the prospective study consisted of cDNA or gDNA derived from T cells, B-cell-depleted T cells, or PBMCs. The dataset comprised deeply sampled blood TCRbeta repertoires from subjects exposed to, actively infected with, or recovered from COVID-19. The repertoires were released in a freely available public database intended as a resource for research on the immune response to SARS-CoV-2. Samples were obtained from the ongoing ImmuneRACE study (first 160 participants) and from some 1,200 subjects provided by 6 global collaborators. A de-identified subject ID, COVID-19 status, age in years and sex were almost always included in the sample metadata. Where HLA class I and class II types were available, the types were taken from metadata supplied by the sample provider, not from assay-based typing. Results the study describes overall, beyond this receptor: The quantity of clinical and demographic metadata differed by source and by participant and was supplied without curation.

V drops 3 bases and J drops 0 bases, leaving 14 bases in between. From the cysteine up to the phenylalanine, the CDR3 has a length of 16 residues. The read is trimmed to its CDR3 DNA, 48 bases read in frame from base 1. The germline V gene sets CDR1 to KGHSH and CDR2 to LQKENI. The TCR originated in a woman aged 45-60 years who had recovered from COVID-19. The sequenced sample consisted of PBMCs or T cells enriched from blood (not recorded which). Recombination linked TRBV18 to TRBJ1-1, with TRBD1 perhaps the D gene, on 6 matching bases. The nucleotide sequence reads TGTGCCAGCTCACCGTCTCTGACAGGTATGAACACTGAAGCTTTCTTT. This gives the protein CASSPSLTGMNTEAFF.